One and the same sample provided the 2 T cell receptor beta chains below, sequenced in a study of blood T cell repertoires in COVID-19. TCRdb's table, derived via immunoSEQ multiplex PCR, lists solely in-frame clones and lacks some. The sample contains 20,000 or so clones, 86% of which appear only once. The sequencing input was peripheral blood. The receptors shown here come from a man between 50 and 59 years old with active COVID-19.

The chain is built from TRBV7-9 and TRBJ2-2; a weak D match, TRBD1 (8 bases). V was trimmed by 7 bases and J by 5 bases, leaving 20 bases between them. This CDR3 contains 16 residues. Germline-derived CDR1 and CDR2 are SEHNR and FQNEAQ (reference sequence). CDR3 nucleotide sequence: TGTGCCAGCACCTTTTCGACAGGGGAGGGGACCGGGGAGCTGTTTTTT. This gives the protein CASTFSTGEGTGELFF.

This chain uses TRBV6-2 or TRBV6-3 with TRBJ2-7; D is uncertain. Germline V gives CDR1 MNHEY, CDR2 SVGEGT. This CDR3 is built from 11 residues. V was cut by 6 bases and J by 3 bases, with 6 bases left in between. The CDR3 DNA sequence: TGTGCCAGCAGCCGGCTCTACGAGCAGTACTTC. As protein: CASSRLYEQYF.